These 28 T cell receptor beta chains share one sample of origin, sequenced in a study of shared clonotypes between healthy human individuals (dated by TCRdb to the early 2020s). Preparation of the library involved the immunoSEQ multiplex PCR assay. The clones in this table, taken by TCRdb from immuneACCESS, are in-frame only. Not every clone is retained; where verified, under half of the shortfall comes from an unresolved V gene, and the cause of the rest is unknown. Recorded for this sample are millions of clones; 93% of them occurred a single time. Jointly, the top ten make up under 0.45% of the sample. The sample consisted of naive CD4+ T cells from PBMCs. This sample's cell subset or site label indicates: CD45RA+ positively selected. These TCRs come from a man younger than 30 in good health. Some clones in this sample may be carry-over from other donors' samples.

The chain carries TRBV21-1 and TRBJ2-2; TRBD1 was called by the table and not checked on the DNA. TRBV21-1 is an annotated pseudogene. The CDR3 sequence is 17 residues long. The CDR3 DNA reads TGTGCCAGCAGCAAGGGACAGATCCGTTCGAACACCGGGGAGCTGTTTTTT. Its translation: CASSKGQIRSNTGELFF.

The CDR3 bases are TGTGCCAGCAGAAACCAAGGGGGAGGACAGTATGGCTACACCTTC. Amino acids: CASRNQGGGQYGYTF. The chain carries TRBV28 and TRBJ1-2; D is possibly TRBD1 (6 bases). The CDR3 contains 15 residues. Germline CDR1 reads MDHEN; CDR2 reads SYDVKM. Trimming shortened V by 6 bases and J by 5 bases, and 19 bases separated the two germline ends.

The DNA for the CDR3 is TGTGCCAGCAGTTTATTAAGTCTGAACACTGAAGCTTTCTTT. Translating gives CASSLLSLNTEAFF. The chain links TRBV27 to TRBJ1-1; D remains unclear. Germline CDR1 and CDR2: MNHEY and SMNVEV (reference sequence). CDR3 size: 14 residues. V lost 1 base and J lost 0, with 6 bases in between.

To note about this clone: Other DNA sequences in this specimen translate into the identical CDR3. The chain employs TRBV18 and TRBJ1-1; D uncertain. Deletions cut 3 bases from V and 1 base from J, with 9 bases between. This CDR3 is built from 14 residues. Germline-derived CDR1 and CDR2 are KGHSH and LQKENI. The CDR3 reads CASSPGRTNTEAFF. The CDR3 region has the DNA TGTGCCAGCTCACCCGGACGAACGAACACTGAAGCTTTCTTT.

As to this clone: This specimen includes other DNA sequences encoding the same CDR3. V and J are TRBV29-1 and TRBJ1-1; D is uncertain. This CDR3 is 11 amino acids long. Germline assignment: CDR1 SQVTM and CDR2 ANQGSEA. V was cut by 4 bases and J by 1 base, with 4 bases left in between. The CDR3 spells CSVGRNTEAFF. In nucleotides, the CDR3 is TGCAGCGTTGGGAGGAACACTGAAGCTTTCTTT. The whole variable domain, filled in from reference TRBV29-1 and TRBJ1-1, reads SAVISQKPSRDICQRGTSLTIQCQVDSQVTMMFWYRQQPGQSLTLIATANQGSEATYESGFVIDKFPISRPNLTFSTLTVSNMSPEDSSIYLCSVGRNTEAFFGQGTRLTVV.

The chain is built from TRBV5-1 and TRBJ1-5; D possibly corresponds to TRBD1 (5 bases). There are 14 residues in the CDR3. Germline V gene data show CDR1 as SGHRS and CDR2 as YFSETQ. V gave up 0 bases and J gave up 5 bases, with 9 bases separating them. The CDR3 bases are TGCGCCAGCAGCTTGGCCATGGGGGATCAGCCCCAGCATTTT. Its translation: CASSLAMGDQPQHF.

There are a few counts of this clone. Other DNA sequences in this sample translate to the same CDR3. This sequence joins TRBV18 and TRBJ1-2; D not resolved. Trimming took 2 bases from V and 3 from J, leaving 4 bases between them. The CDR3 contains 12 residues. Germline V lookup: CDR1 KGHSH, CDR2 LQKENI. The CDR3 spells CASSPGDYGYTF. The CDR3 DNA follows: TGTGCCAGCTCACCAGGGGACTATGGCTACACCTTC.

The chain uses TRBV18 and TRBJ1-2; no clear D gene. The V end was cut by 2 bases, the J end by 2 bases, with 9 bases between. Germline CDR1 KGHSH, CDR2 LQKENI. The CDR3 has 14 amino acids. Here the CDR3 DNA reads TGTGCCAGCTCACCATATGGCGGGAACTATGGCTACACCTTC. Its translation is CASSPYGGNYGYTF. Combining the CDR3 with reference TRBV18 and TRBJ1-2 gives the whole variable domain NAGVMQNPRHLVRRRGQEARLRCSPMKGHSHVYWYRQLPEEGLKFMVYLQKENIIDESGMPKERFSAEFPKEGPSILRIQQVVRGDSAAYFCASSPYGGNYGYTFGSGTRLTVV.

The V gene is TRBV11-2, the J gene TRBJ2-7; 9 bases agree with TRBD1. CDR1 is SGHAT, CDR2 FQNNGV, per germline. The J segment lost 4 bases and the V segment lost 5 bases, leaving 9 bases of the junction unmatched. CDR3 length: 15 amino acids. DNA of the CDR3: TGTGCCAGCAGCGCCCCGGGACAGGGAAGGTACGAGCAGTACTTC. Translated, it gives CASSAPGQGRYEQYF.

The chain employs TRBV9 and TRBJ2-5; tentative D call: TRBD2 (6 bases). The CDR3 totals 17 residues. V was cut by 0 bases and J by 5 bases, with 20 bases left in between. Germline lookup yields CDR1 SGDLS and CDR2 YYNGEE. The DNA of the CDR3 is TGTGCCAGCAGCGTAGGAGGAGGGGCAGGGAGGCGGGAGACCCAGTACTTC. Protein sequence: CASSVGGGAGRRETQYF.

This clone occurred once. The rearrangement uses TRBV7-9 and TRBJ2-4; 8 positions agree with TRBD1. Germline trimming cut 2 bases from V and 4 bases from J; bases unmatched to any gene: 16. The CDR3 runs to 19 residues. CDR1 is SEHNR and CDR2 is FQNEAQ in the germline V gene (reference sequence). The CDR3 is CASSLWQGASSAQKNIQYF. The DNA for the CDR3 is TGTGCCAGCAGCTTATGGCAGGGGGCGTCTAGCGCACAAAAAAACATTCAGTACTTC.

The rearrangement links TRBV5-5 to TRBJ2-1, with unresolved D. Germline V CDR1 and CDR2: SGHKS, YYEKEE (reference sequence). V shed 4 bases and J shed 2 bases, with 28 bases lying between them. The CDR3 loop spans 20 amino acids. CDR3 region: CASSRLGGATSAPTYNEQFF. CDR3 nucleotides: TGTGCCAGCAGCCGGTTAGGCGGAGCCACGTCGGCCCCAACCTACAATGAGCAGTTCTTC.

The chain is built from TRBV30 and TRBJ1-3, with 7 bases fitting TRBD1. There are 14 residues in the CDR3. Losses at the gene ends were 0 bases for V and 10 bases for J; bases not matched to a gene: 9. Germline CDR1 GTSNPN, CDR2 SVGIG (reference sequence). The CDR3 spells CAWSVGGQPETIYF. As DNA, the CDR3 is TGTGCCTGGAGTGTAGGGGGACAGCCAGAAACCATATATTTT.

The chain has TRBV5-1 and TRBJ1-2; 7 bases fit TRBD1. Unmatched junction bases numbered 6, after V lost 1 base and J lost 3 bases. Germline V lookup: CDR1 SGHRS, CDR2 YFSETQ. This CDR3 spans 15 amino acids. The CDR3 DNA reads TGCGCCAGCAGCTTGACGGGACAGCCCGACTATGGCTACACCTTC. Its protein is CASSLTGQPDYGYTF.

CDR3 protein: CASSARGDGNTIYF. The CDR3 coding sequence is TGTGCCAGCAGCGCCAGGGGGGACGGAAACACCATATATTTT. This chain links TRBV7-9 with TRBJ1-3; 7 bases are a match to TRBD1. The CDR3 has 14 residues. Germline CDR1 is SEHNR and CDR2 is FQNEAQ (reference sequence). Trimming cost V 5 bases and J 4 bases; bases outside gene matches: 5.

Details on this clone: The same CDR3 can be traced to other DNA sequences in this sample. This sequence joins TRBV6-1 and TRBJ2-7; D is unresolved. This CDR3 contains 11 residues. Trimming cost V 4 bases and J 3 bases, with 4 bases left between them. Germline assignment: CDR1 MNHNS and CDR2 SASEGT. Written as DNA, the CDR3 is TGTGCCAGCAGTGCGAGCTACGAGCAGTACTTC. Protein sequence: CASSASYEQYF.

The chain recombines TRBV6-1 with TRBJ1-2; no definite D call. The germline gives CDR1 MNHNS, CDR2 SASEGT. The CDR3 spans 15 residues. V was shortened by 4 bases and J by 0 bases, with 12 bases between the two germline ends. CDR3 DNA sequence: TGTGCCAGCAGTGCCGGGATACAAGCTAACTATGGCTACACCTTC. It is translated as CASSAGIQANYGYTF.

The chain carries TRBV7-9 and TRBJ2-7; TRBD2 is a possible D gene (5 bases). This CDR3 has 15 residues. V was cut by 0 bases and J by 6 bases, with 15 bases left in between. In germline, CDR1 is SEHNR, CDR2 FQNEAQ (reference sequence). Here the CDR3 reads CASSLATGGSSEQYF. In nucleotides, the CDR3 is TGTGCCAGCAGCTTAGCTACGGGCGGGTCCAGCGAGCAGTACTTC.

This chain joins TRBV6-6 and TRBJ2-5, with D possibly being TRBD1 (6 bases). The germline CDR1 and CDR2 sequences are MNHNY and SVGAGI (reference sequence). V lost 4 bases, J lost 5 bases, and 11 bases lay in between. The CDR3 spans 13 residues. This CDR3 reads CASSLQGRETQYF. CDR3 DNA sequence: TGTGCCAGCAGTTTACAGGGTCGGGAGACCCAGTACTTC.

The V gene is TRBV11-2, the J gene TRBJ2-5; D call uncertain. The CDR3 has 14 amino acids. Germline V gene data show CDR1 as SGHAT and CDR2 as FQNNGV. V was shortened by 0 bases and J by 7 bases, with 12 bases between the two germline ends. For the CDR3, the DNA is TGTGCCAGCAGCTTAGATCTGCCTTTGGGGACCCAGTACTTC. It translates to CASSLDLPLGTQYF.

This clone was recorded once. This chain joins TRBV5-1 and TRBJ1-1; a possible D gene is TRBD1 (5 bases). V lost 4 bases to trimming and J lost 2 bases, with 12 bases between them. Per germline, CDR1 SGHRS and CDR2 YFSETQ. The CDR3 has 14 residues. Written as DNA, the CDR3 is TGCGCCAGCAGCCGCCCTGGGGGTAACACTGAAGCTTTCTTT. Its protein product is CASSRPGGNTEAFF. The full variable domain, completed using reference TRBV5-1 and TRBJ1-1, is KAGVTQTPRYLIKTRGQQVTLSCSPISGHRSVSWYQQTPGQGLQFLFEYFSETQRNKGNFPGRFSGRQFSNSRSEMNVSTLELGDSALYLCASSRPGGNTEAFFGQGTRLTVV.

The gene calls are TRBV5-1 and TRBJ1-2; no clear D gene. Deletions cut 3 bases from V and 8 bases from J, with 20 bases between. This CDR3 has 15 amino acids. Germline-derived CDR1 and CDR2 are SGHRS and YFSETQ. Here the CDR3 reads CASSYDAGFGEGYTF. Written as DNA, the CDR3 is TGCGCCAGCAGCTACGACGCGGGCTTCGGGGAGGGCTACACCTTC.

This chain joins TRBV5-1 and TRBJ2-6; no clear D. Germline CDR1 is SGHRS and CDR2 is YFSETQ. This CDR3 has 16 residues. V lost 5 bases and J 2 bases, leaving 14 bases between the germline ends. The CDR3 loop reads CASSSPEAAGANVLTF. CDR3 in DNA: TGCGCCAGCAGTTCTCCCGAGGCAGCTGGGGCCAACGTCCTGACTTTC.

The rearrangement uses TRBV21-1 and TRBJ1-1; the D call in the table, TRBD1, was not verified against the DNA. TRBV21-1 is a pseudogene locus. The CDR3 sequence is 18 residues long. The CDR3 region has the DNA TGTGCCAGCACCCGACCCATAGACAGGGGGCGTCTTATGAATTTGGCTTTCTTT. Its protein is CASTRPIDRGRLMNLAFF.

This chain joins TRBV7-9 and TRBJ2-2; 9 nucleotides agree with TRBD1. The V segment lost 5 bases and the J segment 1 base; nucleotides outside the gene matches: 5. CDR3 size: 16 residues. Germline lookup yields CDR1 SEHNR and CDR2 FQNEAQ (reference sequence). CDR3 in DNA: TGTGCCAGCAGCCCGAGGGGACAGGGGAACACCGGGGAGCTGTTTTTT. Encoded protein: CASSPRGQGNTGELFF.

The rearrangement links TRBV7-2 to TRBJ2-7; D is ambiguous. V was shortened by 5 bases and J by 6 bases, with 11 bases between the two germline ends. Germline lookup yields CDR1 SGHTA and CDR2 FQGNSA. This CDR3 spans 12 amino acids. The CDR3 region has the DNA TGTGCCAGCAGCACCGGCGTAGGCGAGCAGTACTTC. It codes for CASSTGVGEQYF.

The chain carries TRBV11-2 and TRBJ2-2; possibly TRBD1 for D (5 bases). The CDR3 spans 13 residues. The germline CDR1 and CDR2 sequences are SGHAT and FQNNGV. V gave up 7 bases and J gave up 7 bases, with 13 bases separating them. DNA of the CDR3: TGTGCCAGCACCCATAATAGGGGCGGGGAGCTGTTTTTT. Encoded protein: CASTHNRGGELFF.

About this clone itself: Other DNA sequences in the sample encode the same CDR3. This sequence joins TRBV2 and TRBJ2-7; TRBD1 matches 11 bases. Germline V gene data show CDR1 as SNHLY and CDR2 as FYNNEI. CDR3 length: 14 amino acids. V dropped 6 bases and J dropped 3; count of bases not matched to a gene: 4. CDR3 sequence reads: CASRPGTGGYEQYF. The DNA of the CDR3 is TGTGCCAGCAGGCCCGGGACAGGGGGCTACGAGCAGTACTTC.